This is a list of T cell receptor beta chains from one sample in a study of blood T cell repertoires in COVID-19. Repertoires were generated with immunoSEQ multiplex PCR, while TCRdb's copy carries only in-frame clones and drops some. Here the sample spans over 250,000 clones, roughly nine tenths being singletons. The material sequenced was peripheral blood. The receptors were gathered from a man aged 45-65 years with acute or convalescent COVID-19. The CDR3 runs from the conserved cysteine through the conserved F or W. The order of the fields is V gene, J gene, clone size, D gene, CDR3 DNA, CDR3 protein. The D gene is left open where the match is weak. Clone size, where shown, is once, few, many, or a class for clones that have expanded.

TRBV7-2,TRBJ2-3,NA,NA,TGTGCCAGCAGCTTAGGGGCAGTAACTAGCACAGATACGCAGTATTTT,CASSLGAVTSTDTQYF
TRBV5-8,TRBJ1-6,NA,TRBD1,TGTGCCAGCAGCTTGAGGACAGGGGATTCACCCCTCCACTTT,CASSLRTGDSPLHF
TRBV5-4,TRBJ1-6,NA,NA,TGTGCCAGCAGCTTGGAGGCAGCGGGGGGTTCACCCCTCCACTTT,CASSLEAAGGSPLHF
TRBV5-1,TRBJ2-5,NA,TRBD2,TGCGCCAGCAGCTTGAGGGCGGGGGGGCCGCTCCAGGCCCAGTACTTC,CASSLRAGGPLQAQYF
TRBV21-1,TRBJ2-1,NA,NA,TGTGCCAGCAGCGCCCCGGGACTAGCCGATTGCAATGAGCAGTTCTTC,CASSAPGLADCNEQFF
TRBV11-2,TRBJ2-2,NA,TRBD2,TGTGCCAGCAGCCCGCTAGCGGGGGGTAACACCGGGGAGCTGTTTTTT,CASSPLAGGNTGELFF
TRBV10-3,TRBJ1-3,NA,NA,TGTGCCATCAGTGAAGCGATTGGAAACACCATATATTTT,CAISEAIGNTIYF
TRBV18,TRBJ1-3,NA,NA,TGTGCCAGCTCATCCAACACAGGAGCTACTGGAAACACCATATATTTT,CASSSNTGATGNTIYF
TRBV9,TRBJ1-4,NA,TRBD1,TGTGCCAGCAGCGTAGGATTGGGGACAGGGGTAGGAAAACTGTTTTTT,CASSVGLGTGVGKLFF
TRBV4-1,TRBJ2-1,NA,NA,TGCGCCAGCAGCCAAGATCCTTATTATACCTACAATGAGCAGTTCTTC,CASSQDPYYTYNEQFF
TRBV5-1,TRBJ1-6,NA,NA,TGCGCCAGCAGCTTGGAATCGGGGATCAATTCACCCCTCCACTTT,CASSLESGINSPLHF
TRBV11-2,TRBJ2-2,NA,TRBD2,TGTGCCAGCAGCTTGGGGGGGAGAAGGGGCACCCCATCCACCGGGGAGCTGTTTTTT,CASSLGGRRGTPSTGELFF
TRBV7-2,TRBJ1-3,NA,TRBD1,TGTGCCAGCAGCGGGAGGACAGGCAACTCTGGAAACACCATATATTTT,CASSGRTGNSGNTIYF
TRBV6-5,TRBJ2-7,once,NA,TGTGCCAGCAGTTACGATCGGGAAAGCGAGCAGTACTTC,CASSYDRESEQYF
TRBV5-5,TRBJ2-6,NA,NA,TGTGCCAGCAGCTGGCAACGCCTCTCTGGGGCCAACGTCCTGACTTTC,CASSWQRLSGANVLTF
TRBV3-1/TRBV3-2,TRBJ1-1,NA,NA,TGTGCCAGCAGCCCAAGCGCTGCGGGCACTGAAGCTTTCTTT,CASSPSAAGTEAFF
TRBV5-1,TRBJ2-7,NA,NA,TGCGCCAGCAGCTCACAGGGTTCGACGCACTACGAGCAGTACTTC,CASSSQGSTHYEQYF
TRBV5-4,TRBJ2-6,NA,TRBD1,TGTGCCAGCAGCTTGGGACAGGGGTTTTTCTCTGGGGCCAACGTCCTGACTTTC,CASSLGQGFFSGANVLTF
TRBV7-9,TRBJ1-2,NA,TRBD1,TGTGCCAGCGATCCCCCGAAGGGGGCTTGGTATGGCTACACCTTC,CASDPPKGAWYGYTF
TRBV2,TRBJ2-7,few,NA,TGTGCCAGCAGAGATTCTAAACAGGGCTACGAGCAGTACTTC,CASRDSKQGYEQYF
TRBV5-1,TRBJ2-3,once,TRBD1,TGCGCCAGCAGCACCTCGACAGGGCCAGATACGCAGTATTTT,CASSTSTGPDTQYF
TRBV2,TRBJ1-3,NA,NA,TGTGCCAGCAGTGTTCCGAGCTCTGGAAACACCATATATTTT,CASSVPSSGNTIYF
TRBV13,TRBJ1-4,NA,NA,TGTGCCAGCAGCTTAGGGGGGAGAGGGACTAATGAAAAACTGTTTTTT,CASSLGGRGTNEKLFF
TRBV6-5,TRBJ2-1,NA,TRBD2,TGTGCCAGCAGTTACTCGACTAGCGGGGCAAACAATGAGCAGTTCTTC,CASSYSTSGANNEQFF
TRBV5-1,TRBJ1-1,NA,NA,TGCGCCAGCAGCTTGTTTGACAGTGAGAACACTGAAGCTTTCTTT,CASSLFDSENTEAFF
TRBV5-4,TRBJ2-4,NA,TRBD2,TGTGCCAGCAGCTCACCGACTAGCGGGACCAACATTCAGTACTTC,CASSSPTSGTNIQYF
TRBV5-4,TRBJ2-1,NA,TRBD1,TGTGCCAGCAGCCTAACAGGGGGCGTTCCATACAATGAGCAGTTCTTC,CASSLTGGVPYNEQFF
TRBV5-1,TRBJ2-1,NA,TRBD2,TGCGCCAGCAGCCCCTCTAGCGGCTCCTACAATGAGCAGTTCTTC,CASSPSSGSYNEQFF
TRBV11-2,TRBJ1-5,NA,NA,TGTGCCAGCAGCTTGGGGGCCGTTCAGCCCCAGCATTTT,CASSLGAVQPQHF